The sequence of this TCR beta chain was determined in a study of blood T cell repertoires in COVID-19. Study summary: Nucleic acid was either cDNA or gDNA, and it came from T cells, B-cell-depleted T cells, or PBMCs.

As processed by the authors: Estimation of nucleated cell counts relied on the amplification of reference gene primers. Sequenced by immunoSEQ multiplex PCR; TCRdb stores in-frame clones only, minus some. V and J calls plus clone size are reproduced from that table; the DNA served to infer D and trimming. The sample gives about 270,000 clones, roughly 86% of which show up once; about 8.6% is in the top ten. Germline V gives CDR1 MDHEN, CDR2 SYDVKM. With 6 bases clipped from V and 6 bases from J, the junction kept 3 bases outside the gene matches. The CDR3 contains 13 residues. Sequences were obtained from peripheral blood. The sequence derives from a man aged 35 to 55 with active or convalescent COVID-19. The chain combines TRBV28 with TRBJ2-3; 10 bases agree with TRBD2. The CDR3 DNA reads as TGTGCCAGCAGGGGACTAGCGTACGATACGCAGTATTTT. Translating gives CASRGLAYDTQYF.